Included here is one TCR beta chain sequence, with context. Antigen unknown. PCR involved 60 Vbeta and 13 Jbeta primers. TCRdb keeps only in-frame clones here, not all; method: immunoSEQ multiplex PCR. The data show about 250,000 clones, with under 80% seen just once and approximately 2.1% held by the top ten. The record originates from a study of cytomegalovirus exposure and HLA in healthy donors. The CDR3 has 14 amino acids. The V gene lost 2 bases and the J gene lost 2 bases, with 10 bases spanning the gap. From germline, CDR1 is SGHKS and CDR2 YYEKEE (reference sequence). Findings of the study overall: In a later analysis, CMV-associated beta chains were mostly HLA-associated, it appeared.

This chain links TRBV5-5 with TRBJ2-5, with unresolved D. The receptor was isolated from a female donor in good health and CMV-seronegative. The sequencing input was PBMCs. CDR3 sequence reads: CASSLAGRQETQYF. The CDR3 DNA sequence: TGTGCCAGCAGCTTAGCTGGTCGGCAAGAGACCCAGTACTTC.